This T cell receptor (beta chain) came from a study of identical twins. Germline assignment: CDR1 SGHAT and CDR2 FQNNGV. The CDR3 loop spans 20 amino acids. V gave up 5 bases and J gave up 2 bases, with 28 bases separating them. Using its own MiXCR run on the 5' RACE reads, TCRdb lists one record per CDR3 protein. The sample consists of approximately 600,000 distinct CDR3 sequences, more than 9% of them appearing once. This sample also belongs to another study, concerning yellow fever vaccine responses in identical twins.

This chain uses TRBV11-2 with TRBJ2-1; D may correspond to TRBD1 or TRBD2 (6 bases each). The TCR originated in a woman aged 18-30 years in good health. Sequencing input: PBMCs. CDR3 loop: CASSLKIRGKLARTYNEQFF. CDR3 bases: TGTGCCAGCAGCCTAAAAATTAGGGGGAAGCTAGCGAGAACCTACAATGAGCAGTTCTTC.